Listed below are T cell receptor beta chains from one sample, sequenced in a study of vaccination effects on CD4 cells after COVID-19. The method was immunoSEQ multiplex PCR; TCRdb's version includes in-frame clones alone and lacks a portion of them. The sample has 40,000 or so clones, about four fifths seen once; the top ten hold less than 3%. No antigens are known for them. Specimen: CD4+ T cells from PBMCs cultured without peptide, collected before COVID-19 vaccination. These receptors were collected from a human donor who received a COVID-19 vaccine. Both conserved end residues are part of each CDR3.

len | j_gene | v_gene | CDR3aa
12 | TRBJ1-5 | TRBV3-1/TRBV3-2 | CASSQGNQPQHF
18 | TRBJ2-3 | TRBV7-3 | CASSLGGLAGGVADTQYF
16 | TRBJ1-5 | TRBV5-1 | CASSWGDRGGNQPQHF
15 | TRBJ1-5 | TRBV19 | CASSIDVWGNQPQHF
12 | TRBJ1-6 | TRBV28 | CASSLVFSPLHF
18 | TRBJ2-6 | TRBV5-1 | CASGSQSGTSRGANVLTF
16 | TRBJ2-1 | TRBV6-1 | CASSEELRGALNEQFF
15 | TRBJ2-2 | TRBV2 | CASRPWDTYTGELFF
13 | TRBJ1-6 | TRBV7-3 | CASGSGAGSPLHF
20 | TRBJ2-5 | TRBV6-1 | CASSEVASGGAILSEETQYF
17 | TRBJ1-1 | TRBV11-2 | CASSLYSGRTRNTEAFF
17 | TRBJ2-2 | TRBV18 | CASSPSQRGANTGELFF
14 | TRBJ1-4 | TRBV6-1 | CASSETRGVEKLFF
15 | TRBJ1-6 | TRBV7-2 | CASREGVAYNSPLHF
14 | TRBJ1-2 | TRBV7-2 | CASSLTTSNYGYTF
13 | TRBJ1-5 | TRBV2 | CASGPGQSQPQHF
15 | TRBJ1-2 | TRBV11-2 | CASRHLQGLGYGYTF
16 | TRBJ2-1 | TRBV25-1 | CASSASSGGTYNEQFF
17 | TRBJ1-5 | TRBV24-1 | CATRDRGHGYSNQPQHF
13 | TRBJ2-5 | TRBV19 | CASAAGGRETQYF
15 | TRBJ2-1 | TRBV6-5 | CASSYSPGGMYEQFF
14 | TRBJ2-3 | TRBV7-3 | CASSPRAGTDTQYF
16 | TRBJ1-2 | TRBV5-1 | CASSFSIGQGKYGYTF
14 | TRBJ1-2 | TRBV5-1 | CASSLGDANYGYTF
12 | TRBJ2-5 | TRBV18 | CASSPQEETQYF
12 | TRBJ1-4 | TRBV28 | CASSYKKEKLFF
16 | TRBJ1-4 | TRBV5-1 | CASSSNPRDGSEKLFF
17 | TRBJ1-5 | TRBV7-9 | CASSLGGQGRGNQPQHF
17 | TRBJ1-6 | TRBV5-1 | CASSPRQRSSYNSPLHF
14 | TRBJ2-3 | TRBV2 | CASSRQGGADTQYF
15 | TRBJ2-3 | TRBV2 | CASSEVRASTDTQYF
13 | TRBJ2-2 | TRBV7-6 | CASRGSRTGELFF
15 | TRBJ1-5 | TRBV27 | CASRAGTGGVQPQHF
14 | TRBJ2-3 | TRBV5-8 | CASGRTSYTDTQYF
13 | TRBJ1-1 | TRBV6-5 | CAIDFYKDTEAFF
14 | TRBJ2-5 | TRBV19 | CASRSGQGQETQYF
13 | TRBJ2-5 | TRBV18 | CASSPQGQETQYF
13 | TRBJ1-3 | TRBV6-5 | CASSPGPANTIYF
15 | TRBJ1-1 | TRBV10-3 | CAIYNPSGGNTEAFF
17 | TRBJ2-2 | TRBV5-1 | CASSLEQWTGDTGELFF